Below are 4 T cell receptor beta chains sequenced from a single sample in a study of CD8+ T cells in alopecia areata. Researchers sorted pooled cutaneous lymph node cells on the basis of CD4, CD8alpha, NKG2D, NKG2ACE and other markers. Extracted RNA was reverse transcribed, and the resulting cDNA served as sequencing template. Assay: immunoSEQ multiplex PCR; the TCRdb copy retains only in-frame clones and omits some. The repertoire consists of about 270,000 clones, none detected only once. What was sequenced was CD4+ T cells sorted from a lymph node. These receptors came from a C3H/HeJ mouse with alopecia areata. This strain's MHC haplotype is H2-k.

A few counts support this clone. Gene names and germline refer to mouse. The read terminates 4 residues before the CDR3 end, so the remaining end is supplied by the germline J gene. This sample includes further DNA sequences coding for the same CDR3. The rearrangement links TRBV1 to TRBJ2-3; 10 nucleotides line up with TRBD1. The CDR3 covers 15 residues. With 3 bases clipped from V and 0 bases from J, the junction kept 0 bases outside the gene matches. CDR1 and CDR2 from the germline V gene are NSQYPW and LRSPGD (reference sequence). The chain's CDR3 is CTCSADRGSAETLYF. The sequenced part of the CDR3 DNA is TGCACCTGCAGTGCGGACAGGGGGAGTGCAGAA.

With regard to this clone: Here the gene names and germline are mouse. The CDR3 goes on 4 residues after the read ends, and that part is filled in from the germline J gene. V gene TRBV13-2 combines with J gene TRBJ2-5; 10 bases fit TRBD1. The CDR3 loop spans 14 amino acids. Germline CDR1 is NNHNN and CDR2 is SYGAGS (reference sequence). The part of the CDR3 DNA that was read is TGTGCCAGCGGTGATCGGGACAGGGGAGAC. This codes for CASGDRDRGD. The full CDR3 sequence reads CASGDRDRGDTQYF.

A remark on this clone: Germline and genes here are mouse. The observed sequence ends 4 residues before the CDR3 terminus, with the missing tail filled in from the germline J gene. The same CDR3 is also encoded by other DNA sequences in this sample. This sequence joins TRBV31 and TRBJ1-2, with 7 bases aligning to TRBD1. The CDR3 is 12 residues long. The germline V gene has CDR1 GKSSPN and CDR2 SITVG. The V and J ends lost 5 bases and 2 bases, in that order; junction bases with no gene match: 2. CDR3 in amino acids: CAWSRGNSDYTF. The CDR3 DNA, read in part, is TGTGCCTGGTCCAGGGGGAACTCC.

This clone came up a few times. The genes and germline here are from mouse. The sequenced CDR3 bases are TGTGCCAGCAGCCAAACAGGGGACACCGGG. Translated, it gives CASSQTGDTG. The whole CDR3 sequence is CASSQTGDTGQLYF. The V gene is TRBV5, the J gene TRBJ2-2, with 7 bases aligning to TRBD1. The read ends 4 residues before the CDR3 terminus; that terminus is restored from the germline J gene. V dropped 2 bases and J dropped 3; count of bases not matched to a gene: 0. The CDR3 is made up of 14 amino acids. CDR1 and CDR2 (germline): LGHNA, YNLKQL (reference sequence).